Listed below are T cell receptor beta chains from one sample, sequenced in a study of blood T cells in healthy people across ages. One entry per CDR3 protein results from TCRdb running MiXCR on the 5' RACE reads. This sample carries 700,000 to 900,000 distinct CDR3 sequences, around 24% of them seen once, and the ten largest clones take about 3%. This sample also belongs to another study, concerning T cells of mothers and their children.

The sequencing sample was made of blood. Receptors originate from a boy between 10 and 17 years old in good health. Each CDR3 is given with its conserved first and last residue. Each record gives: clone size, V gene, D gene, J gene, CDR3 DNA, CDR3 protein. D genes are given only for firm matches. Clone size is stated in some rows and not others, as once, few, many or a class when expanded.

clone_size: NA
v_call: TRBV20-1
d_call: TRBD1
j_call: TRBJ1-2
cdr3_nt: TGCAGTGCTAGCCCGACAGGGCTTAACTATGGCTACACCTTC
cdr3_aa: CSASPTGLNYGYTF

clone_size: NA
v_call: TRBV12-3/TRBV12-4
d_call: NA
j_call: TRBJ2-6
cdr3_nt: TGTGCCAGCAGGAGGGGTTCTGGGGCCAACGTCCTGACTTTC
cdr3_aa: CASRRGSGANVLTF

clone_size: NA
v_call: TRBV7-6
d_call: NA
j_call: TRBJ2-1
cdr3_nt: TGTGCCAGCAGCCCGGTCAGGGGCCCTACTTACAATGAGCAGTTCTTC
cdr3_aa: CASSPVRGPTYNEQFF

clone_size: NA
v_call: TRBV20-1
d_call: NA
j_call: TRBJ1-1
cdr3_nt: TGCAGTGCTAGAAGAGGGCCTGGGAGTGAAGCTTTCTTT
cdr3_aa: CSARRGPGSEAFF

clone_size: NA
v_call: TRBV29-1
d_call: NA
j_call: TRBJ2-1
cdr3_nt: TGCAGCAGTCTCAGGGTACCCGACTACAATGAGCAGTTCTTC
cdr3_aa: CSSLRVPDYNEQFF

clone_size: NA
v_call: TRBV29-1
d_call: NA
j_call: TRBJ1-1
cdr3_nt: TGCAGCGTTGTTGGACAGAGAGCTTTCTTT
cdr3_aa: CSVVGQRAFF

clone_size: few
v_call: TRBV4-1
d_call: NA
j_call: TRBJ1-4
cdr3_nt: TGCGCCAGCAGCCAGGAACGAAGCAGTGGGGTGGGACTTAATGAAAAACTGTTTTTT
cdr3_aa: CASSQERSSGVGLNEKLFF

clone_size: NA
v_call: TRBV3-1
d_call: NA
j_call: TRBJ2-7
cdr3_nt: TGTGCCAGCAGCCCCCAGGAAGGCTACGAGCAGTACTTC
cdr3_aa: CASSPQEGYEQYF

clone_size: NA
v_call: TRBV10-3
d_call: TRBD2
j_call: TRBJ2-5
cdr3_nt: TGTGCCATTGGGGGATCCGTAGGGAGGGGTGAACGAGAGACCCAGTACTTC
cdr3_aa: CAIGGSVGRGERETQYF

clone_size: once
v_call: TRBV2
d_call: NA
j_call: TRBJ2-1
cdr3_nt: TGTGCCAGCAGTGAATTGGATACCTCCTACAATGAGCAGTTCTTC
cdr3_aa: CASSELDTSYNEQFF

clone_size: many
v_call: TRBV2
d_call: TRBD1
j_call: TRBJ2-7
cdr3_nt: TGTGCCAGCAGTGCCACCGGGACAGGTGACGAGCAGTACTTC
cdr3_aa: CASSATGTGDEQYF

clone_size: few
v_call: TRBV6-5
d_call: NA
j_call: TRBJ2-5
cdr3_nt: TGTGCCAGCAGTTACTCGACGGGGCCCCAAGAGACCCAGTACTTC
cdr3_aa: CASSYSTGPQETQYF

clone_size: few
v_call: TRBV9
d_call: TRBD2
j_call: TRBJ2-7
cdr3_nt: TGTGCCAGCAGCAGGGGACTAGCAAACAACTACGAGCAGTACTTC
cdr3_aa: CASSRGLANNYEQYF

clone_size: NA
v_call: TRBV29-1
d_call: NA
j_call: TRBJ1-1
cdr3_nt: TGCAGCGTTGGGGGGCCGAACACTGAAGCTTTCTTT
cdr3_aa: CSVGGPNTEAFF

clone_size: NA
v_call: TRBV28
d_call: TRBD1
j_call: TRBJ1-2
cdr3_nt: TGTGCCAGTTCATCGGGACAGGTCTCGCATGGCTACACCTTC
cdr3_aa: CASSSGQVSHGYTF

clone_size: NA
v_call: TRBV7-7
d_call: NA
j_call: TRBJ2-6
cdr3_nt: TGTGCCAGCAGCGAGCGGGACATAGGGCTCTCTGGGGCCAACGTCCTGACTTTC
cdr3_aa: CASSERDIGLSGANVLTF

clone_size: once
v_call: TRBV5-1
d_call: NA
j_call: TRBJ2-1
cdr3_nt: TGCGCCAGCAGCTTGGGGTCCGGGAGAACCTACAATGAGCAGTTCTTC
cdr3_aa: CASSLGSGRTYNEQFF

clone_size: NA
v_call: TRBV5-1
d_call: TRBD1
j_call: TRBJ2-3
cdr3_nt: TGCGCCAGCAGCTTGGGGAGGACAGGGGCAGATACGCAGTATTTT
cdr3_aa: CASSLGRTGADTQYF

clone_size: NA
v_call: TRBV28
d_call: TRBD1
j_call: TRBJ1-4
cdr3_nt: TGTGCCAGCAGTTTGAGGGACAGCTCTAATGAAAAACTGTTTTTT
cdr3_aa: CASSLRDSSNEKLFF

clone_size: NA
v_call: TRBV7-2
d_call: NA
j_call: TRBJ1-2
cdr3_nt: TGTGCCAGCAGCCAGAACCAGGGTAACTATGGCTACACCTTC
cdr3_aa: CASSQNQGNYGYTF

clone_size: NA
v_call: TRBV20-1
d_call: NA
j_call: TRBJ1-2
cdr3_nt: TGCAGTGCTATTTGGGGGCGGGTTGGCTACACCTTC
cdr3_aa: CSAIWGRVGYTF

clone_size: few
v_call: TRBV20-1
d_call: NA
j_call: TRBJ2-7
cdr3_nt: TGCAGTGCGACCGGACCTCTGGGAAAGCAGTACTTC
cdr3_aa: CSATGPLGKQYF

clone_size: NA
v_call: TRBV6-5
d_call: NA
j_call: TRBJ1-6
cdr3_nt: TGTGCCAGCAGTTACTCGACGTCCGTTAAACAACTCGCTTCACCCCTCCACTTT
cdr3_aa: CASSYSTSVKQLASPLHF

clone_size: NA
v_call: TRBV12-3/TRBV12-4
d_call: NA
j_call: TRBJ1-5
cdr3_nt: TGTGCCAGCAGTGCCGGGACCCTTGGATCTGGCAATCAGCCCCAGCATTTT
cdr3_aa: CASSAGTLGSGNQPQHF

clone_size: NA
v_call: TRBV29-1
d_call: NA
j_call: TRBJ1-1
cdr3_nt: TGCAGCGTTGAAGATTTGGGCTGGGGCACTGAAGCTTTCTTT
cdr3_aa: CSVEDLGWGTEAFF

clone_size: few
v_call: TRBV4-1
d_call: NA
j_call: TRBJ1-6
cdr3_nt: TGCGCCAGCAGCCAACCCCGTAGATTCAATTCACCCCTCCACTTT
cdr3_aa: CASSQPRRFNSPLHF

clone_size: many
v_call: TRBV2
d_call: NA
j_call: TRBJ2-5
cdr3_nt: TGTGCCAGCAGGACCGGGGAGACCCAGTACTTC
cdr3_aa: CASRTGETQYF

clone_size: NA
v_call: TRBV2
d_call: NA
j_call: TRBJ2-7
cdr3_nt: TGTGCCAGCAGTGATCAAGGTCGGGGGGCCGACGAGCAGTACTTC
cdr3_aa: CASSDQGRGADEQYF

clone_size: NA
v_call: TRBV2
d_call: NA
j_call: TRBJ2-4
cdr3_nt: TGTGCCAGCATTGCGGACGCGGGCAAAAACATTCAGTACTTC
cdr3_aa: CASIADAGKNIQYF

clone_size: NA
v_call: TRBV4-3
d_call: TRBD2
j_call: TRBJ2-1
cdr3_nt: TGCGCCAGCAGCTACGGTACCGGGAGGGACAACGAGCAGTTCTTC
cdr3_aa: CASSYGTGRDNEQFF

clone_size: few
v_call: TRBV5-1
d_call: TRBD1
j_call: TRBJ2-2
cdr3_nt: TGCGCCAGCAGCTTCCTCTCCTGGACAGGGAAGGGAGCCGGGGAGCTGTTTTTT
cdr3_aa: CASSFLSWTGKGAGELFF

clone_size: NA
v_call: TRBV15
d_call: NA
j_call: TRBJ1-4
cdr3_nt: TGTGCCACCAGCAATAGGACAGCAACTAATGAAAAACTGTTTTTT
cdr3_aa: CATSNRTATNEKLFF

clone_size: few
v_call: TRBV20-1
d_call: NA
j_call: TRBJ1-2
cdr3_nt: TGCAGTGCCGTCGCCCGGACGCCGAACTATGGCTACACCTTC
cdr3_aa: CSAVARTPNYGYTF

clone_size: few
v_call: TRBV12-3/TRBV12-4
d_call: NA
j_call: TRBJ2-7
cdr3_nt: TGTGCCAGCAGTCGCCGGACGGCATACGAGCAGTACTTC
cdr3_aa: CASSRRTAYEQYF

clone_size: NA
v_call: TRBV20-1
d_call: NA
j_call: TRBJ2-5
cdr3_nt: TGCAGTGCTAGAGATCAGGGGCTCCAAGAGACCCAGTACTTC
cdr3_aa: CSARDQGLQETQYF

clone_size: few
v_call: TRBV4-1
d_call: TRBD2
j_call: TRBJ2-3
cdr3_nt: TGCGCCAGCAGTCAAGGATCACTAGCGGGGTTCACAGATACGCAGTATTTT
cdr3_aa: CASSQGSLAGFTDTQYF

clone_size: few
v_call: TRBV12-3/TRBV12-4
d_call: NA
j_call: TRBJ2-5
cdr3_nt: TGTGCCAGCAGTTCTGCGGGAAGAGGGGAGACCCAGTACTTC
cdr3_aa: CASSSAGRGETQYF

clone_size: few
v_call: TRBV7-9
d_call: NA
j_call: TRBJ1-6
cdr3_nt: TGTGCCAGCAGCCGTAATTCACCCCTCCACTTT
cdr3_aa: CASSRNSPLHF

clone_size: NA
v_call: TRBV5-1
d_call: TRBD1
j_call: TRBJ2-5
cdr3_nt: TGCGCCAGCAGCTGGCCGGGACAGGGGGGAGGAACCCAGTACTTC
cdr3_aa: CASSWPGQGGGTQYF

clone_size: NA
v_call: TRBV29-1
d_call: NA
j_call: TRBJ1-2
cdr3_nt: TGCAGCGTTGAATCTTCCAACTATGGCTACACCTTC
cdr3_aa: CSVESSNYGYTF

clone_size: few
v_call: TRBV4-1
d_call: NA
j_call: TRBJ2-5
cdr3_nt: TGCGCCAGCAGCCCTGGGGACACTTTCCAAGAGACCCAGTACTTC
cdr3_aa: CASSPGDTFQETQYF

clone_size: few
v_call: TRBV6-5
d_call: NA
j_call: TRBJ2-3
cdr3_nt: TGTGCCAGCAGTTACGGGGGGGGACAGGGCACAGATACGCAGTATTTT
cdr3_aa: CASSYGGGQGTDTQYF

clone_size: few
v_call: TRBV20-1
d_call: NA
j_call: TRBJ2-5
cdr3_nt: TGCAGTGCTAGGGGTCTCAGAGGGCGCCAGGAGACCCAGTACTTC
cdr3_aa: CSARGLRGRQETQYF

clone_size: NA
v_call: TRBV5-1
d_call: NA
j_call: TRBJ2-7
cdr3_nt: TGCGCCAGCAGCGGAGGAAACCCGGCAGGCGAGCAGTACTTC
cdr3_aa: CASSGGNPAGEQYF

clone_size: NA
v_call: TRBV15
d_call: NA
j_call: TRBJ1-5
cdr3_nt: TGTGCCACCAGCAGAGATACGCAGGGCAATCAGCCCCAGCATTTT
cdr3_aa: CATSRDTQGNQPQHF